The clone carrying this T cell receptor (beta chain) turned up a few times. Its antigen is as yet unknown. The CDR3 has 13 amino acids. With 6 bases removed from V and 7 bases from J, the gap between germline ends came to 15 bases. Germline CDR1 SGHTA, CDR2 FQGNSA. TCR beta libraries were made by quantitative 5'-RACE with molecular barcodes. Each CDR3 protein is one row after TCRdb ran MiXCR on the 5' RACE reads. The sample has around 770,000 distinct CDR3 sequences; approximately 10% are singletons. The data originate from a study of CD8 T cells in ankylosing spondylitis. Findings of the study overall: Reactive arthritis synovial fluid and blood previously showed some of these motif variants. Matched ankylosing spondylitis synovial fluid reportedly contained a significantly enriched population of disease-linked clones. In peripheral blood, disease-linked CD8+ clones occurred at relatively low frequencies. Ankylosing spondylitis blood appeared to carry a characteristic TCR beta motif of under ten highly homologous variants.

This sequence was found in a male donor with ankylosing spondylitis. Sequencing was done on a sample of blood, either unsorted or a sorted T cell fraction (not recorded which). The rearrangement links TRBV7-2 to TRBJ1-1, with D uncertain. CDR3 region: CASSLLNTGEAFF. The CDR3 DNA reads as TGTGCCAGCAGTTTACTCAACACTGGTGAAGCTTTCTTT. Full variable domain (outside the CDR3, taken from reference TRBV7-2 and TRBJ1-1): GAGVSQSPSNKVTEKGKDVELRCDPISGHTALYWYRQSLGQGLEFLIYFQGNSAPDKSGLPSDRFSAERTGGSVSTLTIQRTQQEDSAVYLCASSLLNTGEAFFGQGTRLTVV.